The 9 T cell receptor beta chains presented below share a single source sample, sequenced in a study of blood T cell repertoires in COVID-19. Using immunoSEQ multiplex PCR, the repertoire was profiled, and TCRdb retains in-frame clones only, with some absent. The sample yields about 200,000 clones, about 84% seen once. The sample consisted of PBMCs or T cells enriched from blood (not recorded which). The receptors were gathered from a man aged 35-49 years with acute COVID-19.

The chain's CDR3 is CASSVEADQETQYF. The CDR3, as DNA: TGTGCCAGCAGCGTAGAGGCGGACCAAGAGACCCAGTACTTC. J is TRBJ2-5 and V is TRBV9; no reliable D call. The CDR3 spans 14 residues. The V gene lost 0 bases and the J gene lost 0 bases, with 6 bases spanning the gap. The V gene's germline CDR1 is SGDLS and CDR2 YYNGEE.

V is TRBV18 and J is TRBJ1-2; D possibly corresponds to TRBD1 (6 bases). Germline CDR1 and CDR2: KGHSH and LQKENI. CDR3 length: 13 residues. Trimming stripped 3 bases from V and 7 bases from J, with 12 bases between. DNA for the CDR3: TGTGCCAGCTCACCGGGCAGGGGATCTGGCTACACCTTC. Translating gives CASSPGRGSGYTF.

The rearrangement joins TRBV7-2 to TRBJ2-7; possible D gene TRBD1, 6 bases. Per germline, CDR1 SGHTA and CDR2 FQGNSA. This CDR3 spans 14 amino acids. V dropped 5 bases and J dropped 2 bases, with 13 bases sitting between them. CDR3 region: CASSLGGMTYEQYF. The CDR3 region has the DNA TGTGCCAGCAGCCTTGGGGGCATGACCTACGAGCAGTACTTC. The whole variable domain, remainder taken from reference TRBV7-2 and TRBJ2-7, is GAGVSQSPSNKVTEKGKDVELRCDPISGHTALYWYRQSLGQGLEFLIYFQGNSAPDKSGLPSDRFSAERTGGSVSTLTIQRTQQEDSAVYLCASSLGGMTYEQYFGPGTRLTVT.

The sample holds a few counts of this clone. The genes are TRBV7-8 and TRBJ2-2, with a tentative D call TRBD2 (5 bases). Germline V CDR1 and CDR2: SGHVS, FQNEAQ. V shed 2 bases and J shed 0 bases, with 10 bases lying between them. The CDR3 is made up of 16 amino acids. DNA of the CDR3: TGTGCCAGCAGCTTACGTAGCGCACCGAACACCGGGGAGCTGTTTTTT. Its protein is CASSLRSAPNTGELFF.

V and J are TRBV7-9 and TRBJ1-2; D ambiguous. The ends were cut back, 5 bases at V and 5 bases at J, with 12 bases in the middle. Per the germline V gene, CDR1 is SEHNR and CDR2 is FQNEAQ (reference sequence). The CDR3 contains 13 residues. CDR3 sequence reads: CASSPSRVYGYTF. The CDR3 bases are TGTGCCAGCAGCCCCTCCCGGGTGTATGGCTACACCTTC.

This chain links TRBV12-3 or TRBV12-4 with TRBJ2-7; 9 bases fit TRBD1. V shed 7 bases and J 6 bases; nucleotides not matched to a gene: 7. The length of the CDR3 is 13 residues. The CDR3 DNA follows: TGTGCCAGCACCCAGACAGGGGGATCCGAGCAGTACTTC. Encoded protein: CASTQTGGSEQYF.

This chain joins TRBV24-1 and TRBJ1-5; D unresolved. Trimming took 4 bases from V and 5 from J, leaving 8 bases between them. Per germline, CDR1 KGHDR and CDR2 SFDVKD. The CDR3 loop spans 13 amino acids. CDR3: CATSDRRDQPQHF. In DNA form, the CDR3 reads TGTGCCACCAGTGACCGAAGAGATCAGCCCCAGCATTTT.

The chain couples TRBV7-2 to TRBJ2-7; 11 bases fit TRBD2. Germline-derived CDR1 and CDR2 are SGHTA and FQGNSA. This CDR3 contains 16 residues. The J segment lost 2 bases and the V segment lost 5 bases, leaving 8 bases of the junction unmatched. The CDR3 nucleotides read TGTGCCAGCAGCCCTAGACTAGCGGGAATGACCTACGAGCAGTACTTC. It codes for CASSPRLAGMTYEQYF.

CDR3 protein: CASSRGMVDNEQFF. The CDR3 DNA sequence: TGTGCCAGCAGCCGGGGGATGGTTGACAATGAGCAGTTCTTC. The genes are TRBV9 and TRBJ2-1; D possibly corresponds to TRBD2 (6 bases). Germline V gives CDR1 SGDLS, CDR2 YYNGEE. The CDR3 is made up of 14 amino acids. Trimming took off 4 bases at V and 5 bases at J, with 13 bases between the two ends.